The 4 T cell receptor beta chains reported below all come from one sample, sequenced in a study of control samples from healthy donors and cancer patients (dated by TCRdb to 2018 to 2020). Library preparation employed the immunoSEQ multiplex PCR assay. The immuneACCESS repertoire file appears here via TCRdb, limited to in-frame rearrangements. These files lack a portion of the clones; in checked studies, under half of the deficit traces to unresolved V genes, and the cause of the others is not known. The sample table records 150,000 to 200,000 clones; roughly 94% of these occur just once. Of the sample, 14% falls within the top ten clones. The sequenced material came from PBMCs. These receptors were taken from a man in his 60s with colorectal cancer.

The rearrangement joins TRBV18 to TRBJ1-5; D is ambiguous. CDR1 and CDR2 (germline): KGHSH, LQKENI. Trimming cost V 4 bases and J 5 bases, with 15 bases left between them. The CDR3 runs to 15 residues. The CDR3 spells CASSLTDTSYQPQHF. DNA for the CDR3: TGTGCCAGCTCACTCACCGATACATCGTATCAGCCCCAGCATTTT.

The chain uses TRBV19 and TRBJ1-5; D is unresolved. V was clipped by 6 bases and J by 3 bases, with 18 bases between them. The CDR3 runs 16 residues. Per the germline V gene, CDR1 is LNHDA and CDR2 is SQIVND (reference sequence). CDR3 coding DNA: TGTGCCAGTAGAATGGAATTGACAAGAGACAATCAGCCCCAGCATTTT. It is translated as CASRMELTRDNQPQHF.

This chain uses TRBV19 with TRBJ2-7; the D gene is possibly TRBD1 (6 bases). The CDR3 has 12 residues. With 5 bases removed from V and 1 base from J, the gap between germline ends came to 6 bases. Germline V gene lookup returns CDR1 LNHDA and CDR2 SQIVND (reference sequence). The CDR3 is CASSDRSYEQYF. DNA of the CDR3: TGTGCCAGTAGTGACAGGTCCTACGAGCAGTACTTC.

The rearrangement joins TRBV7-8 to TRBJ1-6; D perhaps matches TRBD1 (6 bases). CDR3 length equals 15 residues. From germline, CDR1 is SGHVS and CDR2 FQNEAQ. The germline V and J ends were trimmed by 5 bases and 7 bases, with 15 bases remaining between them. CDR3 in amino acids: CASSPPTGINSPLHF. In DNA, the CDR3 is TGTGCCAGCAGCCCTCCGACAGGAATAAATTCACCCCTCCACTTT.